This note documents a single TCR beta chain sequence. The antigen remains unidentified. Germline CDR1 SNHLY, CDR2 FYNNEI. The CDR3 is 13 residues long. J was trimmed by 2 bases and V by 5 bases; bases with no gene match: 3. This record comes from a study of cytomegalovirus exposure and HLA in healthy donors. Study-level information: Unique TCR beta sequences numbering approximately 120 million came from about 179 million T cells in an earlier analysis. Findings and limits, study-wide: Later analysis identified about 15,000 TCR beta sequences associated with HLA alleles, using a false discovery rate threshold of 0.05. The study designated 160 or so TCR beta chains cytomegalovirus-associated.

Primers: 60 Vbeta forward and 13 Jbeta reverse. Generated by immunoSEQ multiplex PCR, the TCRdb table keeps only in-frame clones and is missing some. The sample lists under 200,000 clones, 83% occurring once. What was sequenced was PBMCs. The chain employs TRBV2 and TRBJ2-7; the match to TRBD2 covers 7 bases. The TCR was taken from a man aged 40-55 years in good health and CMV-seropositive. In DNA, the CDR3 is TGTGCCAGCAGTCTCGGACTAGCCTACGAGCAGTACTTC. Translation gives CASSLGLAYEQYF.